The 27 T cell receptor beta chains listed next were all sequenced from one sample in a study of T-cell reconstitution after alpha-beta-depleted transplantation in children. Using unique molecular identifiers, the investigators prepared the TCRbeta library. MiXCR was run by TCRdb on the PCR reads, yielding one entry per CDR3 protein. The sample gives around 450,000 distinct CDR3 sequences, roughly a tenth of which show up once; around 2% is in the top ten. This material consisted of PBMCs, taken before TCRalphabeta/CD19-depleted stem cell transplant. Receptors originate from a child aged 2-15 years with inherited bone marrow failure, due to receive a stem cell transplant.

Notes on this clonotype: This may arise from a read error, as a much more abundant clone is one base away. The CDR3 DNA sequence: TGCTGTGCTAGAGAAACTACAGCGGGAAGTTTTTCATATACGCAGTATTTT. Translating gives CCARETTAGSFSYTQYF. The chain links TRBV20-1 to TRBJ2-3; 7 nucleotides match TRBD2. Germline V CDR1 and CDR2: DFQATT, SNEGSKA (reference sequence). CDR3 length equals 17 residues.

This chain links TRBV28 with TRBJ2-1, with 9 nucleotides matching TRBD2. The CDR3 covers 13 residues. The germline V gene encodes CDR1 MDHEN and CDR2 SYDVKM. The V and J ends lost 7 bases and 5 bases, in that order; junction bases with no gene match: 3. The DNA for the CDR3 is TGTGCCAGCATAGCGGGGGAGAACAATGAGCAGTTCTTC. Protein product: CASIAGENNEQFF. The full variable domain, with the rest looked up from reference TRBV28 and TRBJ2-1, is DVKVTQSSRYLVKRTGEKVFLECVQDMDHENMFWYRQDPGLGLRLIYFSYDVKMKEKGDIPEGYSVSREKKERFSLILESASTNQTSMYLCASIAGENNEQFFGPGTRLTVL.

V and J are TRBV29-1 and TRBJ2-5, with TRBD2 matching over 9 bases. CDR3 size: 14 residues. Germline trimming cut 6 bases from V and 3 bases from J; bases unmatched to any gene: 8. Germline values: CDR1 SQVTM, CDR2 ANQGSEA. The chain's CDR3 is CSVGGGGFKETQYF. In DNA, the CDR3 is TGCAGCGTGGGCGGGGGGGGTTTCAAAGAGACCCAGTACTTC.

This clonotype has ten or more counts. This chain joins TRBV18 and TRBJ1-3, with no clear D. This CDR3 has 16 amino acids. Germline loops: CDR1 KGHSH, CDR2 LQKENI. The ends were cut back, 3 bases at V and 2 bases at J, with 14 bases in the middle. The CDR3: CASSPTGRPTGNTIYF. DNA for the CDR3: TGTGCCAGCTCACCCACCGGTCGCCCCACTGGAAACACCATATATTTT.

The CDR3 nucleotides are TGTGCCACCAGCAGAGATAAAGTATTTGGGTTCAACGCAGGTCAGCCCCAGCATTTT. It is translated as CATSRDKVFGFNAGQPQHF. The gene calls are TRBV15 and TRBJ1-5, with D uncertain. The CDR3 runs to 19 residues. Germline CDR1 and CDR2: LNHNV and YYDKDF (reference sequence). Trimming removed 0 bases from V and 6 bases from J, with 24 bases in between.

On this clonotype itself: Given a much more abundant clone one base away, this may be a read error. The rearrangement joins TRBV5-1 to TRBJ2-7; TRBD2 aligns across 7 bases. The CDR3 has 14 amino acids. CDR1 is SGHRS and CDR2 is YFSETQ in the germline V gene. CDR3 coding DNA: TGCGCCAGCAGCTGGGGACTTCCGGGAGGAGAGCCGTACTTC. This sequence encodes CASSWGLPGGEPYF.

Concerning this clonotype itself: This may come from a read error, since a much larger clone is one base off. This chain uses TRBV10-2 with TRBJ2-7; weak D call: TRBD1 (7 bases). With 7 bases removed from V and 5 bases from J, the gap between germline ends came to 15 bases. This CDR3 region has 13 residues. Germline V gives CDR1 WSHSY, CDR2 SAAADI. Here the CDR3 reads CASMGGQKDEQYF. DNA for the CDR3: TGCGCCAGCATGGGGGGACAGAAGGACGAGCAGTACTTC.

This clonotype showed up just a few times. The chain carries TRBV6-2 or TRBV6-3 and TRBJ2-1; 12 bases map to TRBD1. The germline CDR1 and CDR2 sequences are MNHEY and SVGEGT. The ends lost 6 bases at V and 2 bases at J; junction bases unmatched: 5. This CDR3 has 16 amino acids. The CDR3 nucleotides read TGTGCCAGCAGAGAGGGACAGGGGGCGACCTACAATGAGCAGTTCTTC. Translation gives CASREGQGATYNEQFF.

The table lists this clonotype with many counts. The chain employs TRBV29-1 and TRBJ2-3; possibly TRBD1 or TRBD2 for D (5 bases each). The CDR3 consists of 12 residues. CDR1 and CDR2 (germline): SQVTM, ANQGSEA. V dropped 4 bases and J dropped 5 bases, with 10 bases sitting between them. The CDR3 loop is CSVVPGGDTQYF. DNA for the CDR3: TGCAGCGTTGTGCCTGGGGGAGATACGCAGTATTTT.

The chain has TRBV5-4 and TRBJ2-7; 9 bases fit TRBD2. V lost 6 bases to trimming and J lost 4 bases; unmatched junction nucleotides: 14. The CDR3 length is 16 residues. Germline values: CDR1 SGHNT, CDR2 YYREEE (reference sequence). In DNA form, the CDR3 reads TGTGCCAGCACCGAGGGGCGGGCTAGCGGGAAGTACGAGCAGTACTTC. Its protein product is CASTEGRASGKYEQYF.

CDR3 loop: CSARLLGGPTDTQYF. CDR3 DNA: TGCAGTGCTAGACTATTGGGGGGCCCCACAGATACGCAGTATTTT. V and J are TRBV20-1 and TRBJ2-3; D may be TRBD1 or TRBD2 (6 bases each). The CDR3 runs 15 residues. The germline V gene has CDR1 DFQATT and CDR2 SNEGSKA (reference sequence). V was cut by 2 bases and J by 2 bases, with 14 bases left in between.

This clonotype came up many times. The chain has TRBV4-3 and TRBJ2-3, with TRBD1 as a possible D gene (5 bases). The CDR3 consists of 14 residues. The ends were cut back, 0 bases at V and 5 bases at J, with 9 bases in the middle. Germline V lookup: CDR1 LGHNA, CDR2 YSLEER. The CDR3 DNA reads as TGCGCCAGCAGCCAAGATGAAAGGGGAGATACGCAGTATTTT. Its protein is CASSQDERGDTQYF.

This clonotype was counted only a few times. The chain recombines TRBV23-1 with TRBJ2-7, with D tentatively TRBD1 or TRBD2 (6 bases each). TRBV23-1 is given ORF status, its function remaining uncertain. The CDR3 loop spans 13 amino acids. Trimming removed 2 bases from V and 5 bases from J, with 10 bases in between. The CDR3 sequence is CASSQPGGDEQYF. CDR3 coding DNA: TGCGCCAGCAGTCAACCCGGGGGCGACGAGCAGTACTTC.

This clonotype has at least ten counts. The chain recombines TRBV28 with TRBJ2-7, with TRBD2 identical over 8 bases. CDR3 length: 15 residues. Germline V lookup: CDR1 MDHEN, CDR2 SYDVKM. The trim removed 2 bases at V and 3 bases at J, leaving 6 bases unmatched. CDR3 protein: CASSLSGTRNYEQYF. The CDR3 nucleotides are TGTGCCAGCAGTTTAAGTGGGACTAGAAACTACGAGCAGTACTTC.

Ten or more counts support this clonotype. The rearrangement joins TRBV15 to TRBJ1-5; 7 bases are shared with TRBD1. This CDR3 comprises 15 residues. Germline V gene sequence: CDR1 LNHNV, CDR2 YYDKDF (reference sequence). V lost 3 bases, J lost 6 bases, and 8 bases stayed unmatched. The CDR3 nucleotides read TGTGCCACCAGCAGGCTAGGGGGCGTGGGTCAGCCCCAGCATTTT. This translates into CATSRLGGVGQPQHF.

This clonotype was counted many times. This chain uses TRBV20-1 with TRBJ2-5; 7 nucleotides line up with TRBD2. V trimming: 0 bases; J trimming: 0 bases; junction bases outside the gene matches: 7. The CDR3 spans 16 residues. The germline V gene encodes CDR1 DFQATT and CDR2 SNEGSKA (reference sequence). CDR3 in amino acids: CSAREYSGWYQETQYF. The CDR3 DNA reads TGCAGTGCTAGAGAATATAGCGGGTGGTACCAAGAGACCCAGTACTTC.

This clonotype showed up just a few times. This sequence joins TRBV5-1 and TRBJ2-4; possible D gene TRBD1, 6 bases. Germline CDR1 and CDR2: SGHRS and YFSETQ. Trimming removed 0 bases at V and 0 bases at J, with 10 bases between. The length of the CDR3 is 16 residues. CDR3 residues: CASSLVVGAAKNIQYF. The CDR3 bases are TGCGCCAGCAGCTTGGTGGTGGGGGCAGCCAAAAACATTCAGTACTTC.

This clonotype was seen ten or more times. V and J are TRBV27 and TRBJ1-6; no clear D. The CDR3 sequence is 15 residues long. Trimming cost V 3 bases and J 8 bases, with 14 bases left between them. The germline V gene has CDR1 MNHEY and CDR2 SMNVEV (reference sequence). The CDR3 coding sequence is TGTGCCAGCAGTTTCCGGACCCCAAGGGATTCACCCCTCCACTTT. Translating gives CASSFRTPRDSPLHF.

The V gene is TRBV24-1, the J gene TRBJ2-3, with TRBD2 as a possible D gene (6 bases). Trimming took 3 bases from V and 0 from J, leaving 9 bases between them. The CDR3 consists of 15 residues. Germline V gene lookup returns CDR1 KGHDR and CDR2 SFDVKD. Here the CDR3 DNA reads TGTGCCACCAGTGATGCGGGGTATAGCACAGATACGCAGTATTTT. Translating it yields CATSDAGYSTDTQYF.

For this clonotype: Since a much larger clone is just one base distant, this may be a read error. The chain has TRBV5-1 and TRBJ2-2; D may be TRBD1 (6 bases). The CDR3 length is 15 residues. Germline V gene data show CDR1 as SGHRS and CDR2 as YFSETQ. The V end lost 7 bases, the J end lost 0 bases, and 13 bases lay between the germline ends. The CDR3 DNA reads as TGCGCCAGCGGCCCGGACAGTACGAACACCGGGGAGCTGTTTTTT. Translating gives CASGPDSTNTGELFF.

This clonotype was seen at least ten times. The V and J genes are TRBV7-2 and TRBJ2-4; tentatively, D is TRBD2 (5 bases). Germline CDR1 and CDR2: SGHTA and FQGNSA. With 3 bases removed from V and 6 bases from J, the gap between germline ends came to 21 bases. There are 17 residues in the CDR3. The CDR3 is CASSFGLAPNGGNIQYF. In DNA, the CDR3 is TGTGCCAGCAGCTTCGGTTTAGCGCCCAATGGAGGAAACATTCAGTACTTC.

This clonotype has at least ten counts. This chain connects TRBV24-1 to TRBJ2-3; D is unresolved. This CDR3 region has 15 residues. The V end was cut by 3 bases, the J end by 4 bases, with 13 bases between. CDR1 is KGHDR and CDR2 is SFDVKD in the germline V gene. CDR3 DNA sequence: TGTGCCACCAGTGATCCGATCCACATGGCAGATACGCAGTATTTT. Amino acids: CATSDPIHMADTQYF.

Turning to this clonotype: A much larger clone lies a single base off, so this may be a read error. This CDR3 is CASRYDRRAQETQYF. The DNA for the CDR3 is TGTGCCAGCAGATACGACAGGAGAGCTCAAGAGACCCAGTACTTC. The chain couples TRBV6-2 or TRBV6-3 to TRBJ2-5; a possible D gene is TRBD1 (6 bases). V was pared by 6 bases and J by 2 bases, with 16 bases between. In germline, CDR1 is MNHEY, CDR2 SVGEGT. The CDR3 runs 15 residues.

This clonotype was recorded many times. J is TRBJ2-1 and V is TRBV12-3 or TRBV12-4; 13 nucleotides agree with TRBD2. The trim removed 5 bases at V and 8 bases at J, leaving 3 bases unmatched. The CDR3 extends over 14 amino acids. The CDR3 DNA reads TGTGCCAGCAGTAGACTAGCGGGAGGACATGAGCAGTTCTTC. Its protein product is CASSRLAGGHEQFF.

Ten or more counts support this clonotype. V and J are TRBV7-9 and TRBJ2-7, with D uncertain. The CDR3 totals 14 residues. The V end lost 1 base, the J end lost 4 bases, and 11 bases lay between the germline ends. The germline CDR1 and CDR2 sequences are SEHNR and FQNEAQ (reference sequence). The chain's CDR3 is CASSLVGVGYEQYF. The CDR3, as DNA: TGTGCCAGCAGCTTAGTCGGTGTGGGGTACGAGCAGTACTTC. Full variable domain (missing parts from reference TRBV7-9 and TRBJ2-7): DTGVSQNPRHKITKRGQNVTFRCDPISEHNRLYWYRQTLGQGPEFLTYFQNEAQLEKSRLLSDRFSAERPKGSFSTLEIQRTEQGDSAMYLCASSLVGVGYEQYFGPGTRLTVT.

This clonotype was recorded at least ten times. The rearrangement uses TRBV29-1 and TRBJ2-7; no firm D call. Germline V gene sequence: CDR1 SQVTM, CDR2 ANQGSEA. The CDR3 has 13 residues. With 4 bases removed from V and 1 base from J, the gap between germline ends came to 11 bases. CDR3 amino acids: CSVVTGLSYEQYF. The CDR3 DNA sequence: TGCAGCGTTGTAACGGGCCTATCCTACGAGCAGTACTTC.

This clonotype was counted many times. The V and J genes are TRBV24-1 and TRBJ2-2; D remains unclear. Germline CDR1 and CDR2: KGHDR and SFDVKD. The V gene lost 5 bases and the J gene lost 1 base, with 4 bases spanning the gap. The CDR3 spans 13 residues. CDR3 DNA: TGTGCCACCAGTGGAGAGAACACCGGGGAGCTGTTTTTT. It codes for CATSGENTGELFF.